This is a list of T cell receptor beta chains from one sample in a study of cytomegalovirus exposure and HLA in healthy donors. The protocol was immunoSEQ multiplex PCR, while the TCRdb copy is restricted to in-frame clones and leaves out a portion. The sample comprises roughly 120,000 clones, about 66% of which are singletons, and 1.6% rests with the top ten. Sequencing was carried out using PBMCs. These TCRs come from a man under 40 in good health and CMV-seropositive. The CDR3 runs from the conserved cysteine through the conserved F or W. The D gene is left open where the match is weak. Size tells how often a clone was seen (once, few, many) or the class of an expanded clone, and some rows leave it out.

clone_size j_call d_call v_call cdr3_aa cdr3_nt
once TRBJ2-5 TRBD2 TRBV5-1 CASSWGLASGETQYF TGCGCCAGCAGCTGGGGACTAGCGAGTGGAGAGACCCAGTACTTC
- TRBJ1-4 - TRBV19 CASTFWPGGEKLFF TGTGCCAGTACGTTCTGGCCGGGAGGTGAAAAACTGTTTTTT
- TRBJ2-7 - TRBV7-2 CASSPPRRGSSYEQYF TGTGCCAGCAGCCCCCCACGGAGGGGCAGCTCCTACGAGCAGTACTTC
- TRBJ2-2 TRBD2 TRBV28 CASHGGEGHVGELFF TGTGCCAGTCACGGGGGGGAGGGCCACGTCGGGGAGCTGTTTTTT
- TRBJ1-4 - TRBV9 CASSVGGINEKLFF TGTGCCAGCAGCGTCGGGGGAATTAATGAAAAACTGTTTTTT
- TRBJ1-1 - TRBV7-9 CASSHRGGSGTEAFF TGTGCCAGCAGCCATAGAGGGGGTTCGGGCACTGAAGCTTTCTTT
- TRBJ1-1 - TRBV10-3 CAISGGRLAFF TGTGCCATCAGCGGAGGACGTTTAGCTTTCTTT
- TRBJ2-7 TRBD1 TRBV5-4 CASSPGWTGESYEQYF TGTGCCAGCAGCCCTGGCTGGACAGGGGAGAGTTACGAGCAGTACTTC
- TRBJ2-7 TRBD2 TRBV30 CAWSRTSSLYEQYF TGTGCCTGGAGTCGGACTAGTAGTCTCTACGAGCAGTACTTC
- TRBJ2-3 TRBD2 TRBV5-1 CASSSRLLAGSPDTQYF TGCGCCAGCTCTTCCCGTCTATTAGCGGGGTCCCCAGATACGCAGTATTTT
- TRBJ2-5 TRBD1 TRBV28 CASSLGPGGSFQETQYF TGTGCCAGCAGTTTAGGGCCAGGGGGCAGTTTCCAAGAGACCCAGTACTTC
- TRBJ2-7 - TRBV21-1 CASNPRARRTTEQYF TGTGCCAGCAATCCCCGGGCCAGAAGGACTACCGAGCAGTACTTC
- TRBJ2-7 - TRBV7-2 CASSLGGGQGYYEQYF TGTGCCAGCAGCTTAGGGGGGGGGCAGGGGTACTACGAGCAGTACTTC
- TRBJ1-1 - TRBV4-3 CASSQDHRQLPEAFF TGCGCCAGCAGCCAAGATCACCGACAATTACCTGAAGCTTTCTTT